The rows below give T cell receptor beta chains drawn from one sample of a study of a mutant IDH1 vaccine in newly diagnosed glioma. Antigen specificity for these receptors is unknown. Profiled with immunoSEQ multiplex PCR; TCRdb holds only in-frame clones, not every one. The repertoire includes roughly 48,000 clones, around 80% of them detected once, and 9.5% to 15% sits in the top ten. This material consisted of PBMCs, taken from a glioma patient whose treatment included an IDH1 peptide vaccine. The receptors here all came from a man aged 40-49 years with glioma. The CDR3 runs from the conserved cysteine through the conserved F or W. The D gene is left open where the match is weak. Only some rows state a clone size, as once, few, many or a class for expanded clones.

CDR3: CSAAGARHEFF
DNA: TGCAGTGCTGCGGGGGCCCGACATGAGTTCTTC
D: .
V: TRBV20-1
size: .
J: TRBJ2-1

CDR3: CSVEALRETQYF
DNA: TGCAGCGTTGAAGCGCTGAGGGAGACCCAGTACTTC
D: .
V: TRBV29-1
size: .
J: TRBJ2-5

CDR3: CAWSVYLAGNTGELFF
DNA: TGTGCCTGGAGTGTATATCTAGCGGGAAACACCGGGGAGCTGTTTTTT
D: TRBD2
V: TRBV30
size: few
J: TRBJ2-2

CDR3: CASSSRGRKAEAFF
DNA: TGTGCCAGCAGTTCCAGGGGGCGCAAGGCTGAAGCTTTCTTT
D: TRBD1
V: TRBV6-5
size: .
J: TRBJ1-1

CDR3: CASSSGGSGGFYDGYTF
DNA: TGTGCCAGCAGTTCCGGAGGCAGCGGTGGCTTTTATGATGGCTACACCTTC
D: .
V: TRBV7-2
size: .
J: TRBJ1-2

CDR3: CASSKGSGGYTF
DNA: TGTGCCAGTAGTAAAGGGAGCGGTGGCTACACCTTC
D: .
V: TRBV19
size: medium-sized
J: TRBJ1-2

CDR3: CASSVARSSGANVLTF
DNA: TGTGCCAGCAGCGTAGCTAGGAGCTCTGGGGCCAACGTCCTGACTTTC
D: .
V: TRBV9
size: .
J: TRBJ2-6

CDR3: CAISGQGASTDTQYF
DNA: TGTGCCATCAGTGGACAGGGGGCTAGCACAGATACGCAGTATTTT
D: TRBD1
V: TRBV10-3
size: .
J: TRBJ2-3

CDR3: CASSQGARTRTDTQYF
DNA: TGCGCCAGCAGCCAGGGGGCTAGGACGCGCACAGATACGCAGTATTTT
D: .
V: TRBV4-1
size: once
J: TRBJ2-3

CDR3: CASSVGHRMGTDTQYF
DNA: TGTGCCAGCAGCGTTGGTCACCGCATGGGAACAGATACGCAGTATTTT
D: .
V: TRBV9
size: medium-sized
J: TRBJ2-3

CDR3: CASSGGQGIALSSYNEQFF
DNA: TGTGCCAGTAGTGGAGGACAGGGGATAGCGCTAAGCTCCTACAATGAGCAGTTCTTC
D: TRBD1
V: TRBV19
size: .
J: TRBJ2-1

CDR3: CASSLGTPKANTEAFF
DNA: TGTGCCAGCTCACTCGGGACGCCAAAAGCGAACACTGAAGCTTTCTTT
D: .
V: TRBV18
size: .
J: TRBJ1-1

CDR3: CASSAQGAYNEQFF
DNA: TGTGCCAGCAGCGCTCAGGGGGCTTACAATGAGCAGTTCTTC
D: TRBD1
V: TRBV9
size: .
J: TRBJ2-1

CDR3: CASSDVRGPYNEQFF
DNA: TGTGCCAGCAGTGACGTCAGGGGGCCCTACAATGAGCAGTTCTTC
D: TRBD1
V: TRBV6-1
size: .
J: TRBJ2-1

CDR3: CASSYSTDEQFF
DNA: TGTGCCAGCAGTTACTCCACGGATGAGCAGTTCTTC
D: .
V: TRBV6-6
size: few
J: TRBJ2-1

CDR3: CASSDSGGSADTQYF
DNA: TGTGCCAGCAGTGACTCTGGCGGGAGCGCAGATACGCAGTATTTT
D: TRBD2
V: TRBV6-4
size: .
J: TRBJ2-3

CDR3: CASSQGKGAYEQYF
DNA: TGCGCCAGCAGCCAAGGCAAGGGCGCCTACGAGCAGTACTTC
D: .
V: TRBV4-1
size: .
J: TRBJ2-7

CDR3: CASSLSGLAGARYF
DNA: TGTGCCAGCAGTTTATCTGGACTAGCGGGAGCTAGGTACTTC
D: TRBD2
V: TRBV27
size: .
J: TRBJ2-7

CDR3: CASSAGHHSGLNEQFF
DNA: TGTGCCAGCAGCGCCGGTCATCATAGCGGGCTCAATGAGCAGTTCTTC
D: TRBD2
V: TRBV7-2
size: once
J: TRBJ2-1

CDR3: CASSMANRGTTTEAFF
DNA: TGTGCCAGTAGTATGGCTAACAGGGGGACTACCACTGAAGCTTTCTTT
D: TRBD1
V: TRBV19
size: .
J: TRBJ1-1

CDR3: CATSRDVHQSYTF
DNA: TGTGCCACCAGCAGAGATGTTCACCAGTCCTACACCTTC
D: .
V: TRBV15
size: few
J: TRBJ1-2

CDR3: CASSPSRTGILAKNIQYF
DNA: TGTGCCAGCAGCCCCTCCCGGACAGGGATACTAGCCAAAAACATTCAGTACTTC
D: TRBD1
V: TRBV11-2
size: few
J: TRBJ2-4

CDR3: CASSDPYLGDYGYTF
DNA: TGTGCCAGCAGTGATCCTTACCTGGGGGACTATGGCTACACCTTC
D: .
V: TRBV25-1
size: few
J: TRBJ1-2

CDR3: CASSIQAGLYNEQFF
DNA: TGTGCCAGTAGTATTCAGGCGGGCCTTTACAATGAGCAGTTCTTC
D: .
V: TRBV19
size: .
J: TRBJ2-1

CDR3: CASSADRVGNQPQHF
DNA: TGCGCCAGCAGCGCGGACAGGGTAGGCAATCAGCCCCAGCATTTT
D: TRBD1
V: TRBV5-1
size: few
J: TRBJ1-5

CDR3: CATRDRVNQPQHF
DNA: TGTGCCACGCGAGACAGGGTTAATCAGCCCCAGCATTTT
D: TRBD1
V: TRBV10-3
size: few
J: TRBJ1-5